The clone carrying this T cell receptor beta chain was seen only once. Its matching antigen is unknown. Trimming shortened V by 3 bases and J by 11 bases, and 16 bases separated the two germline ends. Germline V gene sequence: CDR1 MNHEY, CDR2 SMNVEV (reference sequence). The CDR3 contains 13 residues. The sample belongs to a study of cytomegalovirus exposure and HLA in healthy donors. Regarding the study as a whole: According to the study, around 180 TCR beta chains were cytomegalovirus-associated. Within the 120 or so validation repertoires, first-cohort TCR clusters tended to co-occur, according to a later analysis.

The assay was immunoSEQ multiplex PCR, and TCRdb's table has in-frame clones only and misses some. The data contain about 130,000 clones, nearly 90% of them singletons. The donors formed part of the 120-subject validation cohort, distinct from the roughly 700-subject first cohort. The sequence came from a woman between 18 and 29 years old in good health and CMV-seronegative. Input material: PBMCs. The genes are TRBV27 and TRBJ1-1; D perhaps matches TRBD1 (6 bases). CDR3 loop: CASSLWQGKGAFF. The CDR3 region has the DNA TGTGCCAGCAGTTTGTGGCAGGGGAAGGGGGCTTTCTTT.